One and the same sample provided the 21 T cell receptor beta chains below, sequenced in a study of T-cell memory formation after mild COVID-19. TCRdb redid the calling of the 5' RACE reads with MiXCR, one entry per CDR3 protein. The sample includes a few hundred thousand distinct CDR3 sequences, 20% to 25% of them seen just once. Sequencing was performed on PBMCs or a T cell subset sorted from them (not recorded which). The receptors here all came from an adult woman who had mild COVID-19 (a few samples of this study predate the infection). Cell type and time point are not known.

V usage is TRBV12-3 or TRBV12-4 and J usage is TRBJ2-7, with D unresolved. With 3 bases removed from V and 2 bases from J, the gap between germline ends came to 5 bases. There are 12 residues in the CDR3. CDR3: CASSFRTYEQYF. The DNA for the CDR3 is TGTGCCAGCAGTTTTAGGACCTACGAGCAGTACTTC.

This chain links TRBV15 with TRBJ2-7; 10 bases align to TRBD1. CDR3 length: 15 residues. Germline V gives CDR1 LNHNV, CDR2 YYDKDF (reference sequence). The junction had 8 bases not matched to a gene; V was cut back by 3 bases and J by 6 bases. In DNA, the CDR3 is TGTGCCACCAGCAGGCGGTCGGGACAGGGGACCGAGCAGTACTTC. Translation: CATSRRSGQGTEQYF.

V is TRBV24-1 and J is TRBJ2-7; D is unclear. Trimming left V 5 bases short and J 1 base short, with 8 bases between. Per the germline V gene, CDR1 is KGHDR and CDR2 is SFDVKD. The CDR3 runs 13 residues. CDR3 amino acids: CATSGARSYEQYF. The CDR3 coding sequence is TGTGCCACCAGTGGGGCACGGTCCTACGAGCAGTACTTC.

The CDR3 is CATTELDTEAFF. As DNA, the CDR3 is TGTGCCACCACCGAACTAGACACTGAAGCTTTCTTT. The chain joins TRBV24-1 to TRBJ1-1, with D hard to call. Germline CDR1 is KGHDR and CDR2 is SFDVKD. V lost 8 bases to trimming and J lost 3 bases, with 9 bases between them. CDR3 length equals 12 residues.

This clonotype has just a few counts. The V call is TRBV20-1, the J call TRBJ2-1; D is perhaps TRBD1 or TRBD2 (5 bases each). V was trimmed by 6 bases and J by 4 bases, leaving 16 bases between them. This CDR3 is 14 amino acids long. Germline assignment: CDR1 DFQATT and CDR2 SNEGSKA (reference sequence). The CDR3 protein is CSAAGTIGYNEQFF. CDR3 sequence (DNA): TGCAGTGCAGCCGGGACCATTGGGTACAATGAGCAGTTCTTC.

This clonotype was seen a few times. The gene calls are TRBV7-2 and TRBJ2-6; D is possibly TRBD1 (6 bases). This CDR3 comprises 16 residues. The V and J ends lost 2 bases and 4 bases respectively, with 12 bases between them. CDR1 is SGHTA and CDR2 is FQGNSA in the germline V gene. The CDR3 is CASSLSGASGANVLTF. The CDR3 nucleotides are TGTGCCAGCAGCTTATCAGGGGCTTCGGGGGCCAACGTCCTGACTTTC.

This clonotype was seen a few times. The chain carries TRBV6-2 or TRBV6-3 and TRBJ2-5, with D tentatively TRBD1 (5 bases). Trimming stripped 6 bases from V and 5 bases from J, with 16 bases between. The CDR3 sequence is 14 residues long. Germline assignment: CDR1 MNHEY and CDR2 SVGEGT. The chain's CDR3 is CASSDLYRLETQYF. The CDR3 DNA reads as TGTGCCAGCAGCGACCTTTACAGGCTGGAGACCCAGTACTTC.

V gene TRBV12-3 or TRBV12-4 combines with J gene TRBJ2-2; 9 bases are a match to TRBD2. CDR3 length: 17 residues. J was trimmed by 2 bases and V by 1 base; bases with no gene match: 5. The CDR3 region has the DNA TGTGCCAGCAGTTTAGATTCGCGGGGGGGTAACACCGGGGAGCTGTTTTTT. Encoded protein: CASSLDSRGGNTGELFF.

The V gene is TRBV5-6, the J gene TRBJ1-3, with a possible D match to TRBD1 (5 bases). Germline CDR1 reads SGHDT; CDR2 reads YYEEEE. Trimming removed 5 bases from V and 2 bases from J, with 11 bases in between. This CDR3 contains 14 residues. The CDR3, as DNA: TGTGCCAGCAGGGGCCGGGGGGCTGGAAACACCATATATTTT. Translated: CASRGRGAGNTIYF.

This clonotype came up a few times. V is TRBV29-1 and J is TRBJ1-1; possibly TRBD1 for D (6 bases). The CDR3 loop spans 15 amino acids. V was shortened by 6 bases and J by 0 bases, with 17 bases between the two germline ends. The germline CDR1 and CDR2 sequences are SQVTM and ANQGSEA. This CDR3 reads CSVRWRTAMNTEAFF. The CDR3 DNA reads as TGCAGCGTGCGATGGCGGACAGCTATGAACACTGAAGCTTTCTTT.

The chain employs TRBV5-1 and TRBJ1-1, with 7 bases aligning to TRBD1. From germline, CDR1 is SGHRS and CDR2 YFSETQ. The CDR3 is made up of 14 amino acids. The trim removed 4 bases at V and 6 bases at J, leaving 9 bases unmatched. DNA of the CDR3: TGCGCCAGCAGCGGGGGGGACAGAGAGTCTGAAGCTTTCTTT. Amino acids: CASSGGDRESEAFF.

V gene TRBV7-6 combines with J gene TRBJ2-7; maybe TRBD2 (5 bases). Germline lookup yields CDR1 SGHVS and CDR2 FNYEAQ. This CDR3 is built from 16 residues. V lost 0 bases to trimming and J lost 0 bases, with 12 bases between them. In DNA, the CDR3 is TGTGCCAGCAGCTTAGCCCCGGACTCCTCCTCCTACGAGCAGTACTTC. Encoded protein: CASSLAPDSSSYEQYF. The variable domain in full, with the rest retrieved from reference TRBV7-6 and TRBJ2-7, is GAGVSQSPRYKVTKRGQDVALRCDPISGHVSLYWYRQALGQGPEFLTYFNYEAQQDKSGLPNDRFSAERPEGSISTLTIQRTEQRDSAMYRCASSLAPDSSSYEQYFGPGTRLTVT.

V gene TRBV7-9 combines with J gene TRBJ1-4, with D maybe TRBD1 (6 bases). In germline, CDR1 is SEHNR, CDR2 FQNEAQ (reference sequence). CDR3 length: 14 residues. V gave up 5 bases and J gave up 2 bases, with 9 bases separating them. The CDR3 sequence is CASSGQPTNEKLFF. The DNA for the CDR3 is TGTGCCAGCAGCGGACAGCCCACTAATGAAAAACTGTTTTTT.

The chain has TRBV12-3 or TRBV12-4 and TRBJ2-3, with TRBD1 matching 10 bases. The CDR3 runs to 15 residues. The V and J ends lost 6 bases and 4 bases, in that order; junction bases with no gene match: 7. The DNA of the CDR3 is TGTGCCAGCAGCTGGGGACAGGGGAGGGCAGATACGCAGTATTTT. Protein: CASSWGQGRADTQYF.

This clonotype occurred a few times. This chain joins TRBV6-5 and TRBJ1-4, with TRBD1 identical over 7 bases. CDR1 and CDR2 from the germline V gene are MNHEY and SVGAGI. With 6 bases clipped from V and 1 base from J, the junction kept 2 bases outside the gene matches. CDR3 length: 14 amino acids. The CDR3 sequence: CASRDRLTNEKLFF. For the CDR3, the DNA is TGTGCCAGCAGGGACAGGTTAACTAATGAAAAACTGTTTTTT.

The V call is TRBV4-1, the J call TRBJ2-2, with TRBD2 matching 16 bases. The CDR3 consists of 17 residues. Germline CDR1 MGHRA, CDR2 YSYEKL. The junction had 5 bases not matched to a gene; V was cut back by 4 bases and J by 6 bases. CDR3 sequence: CASSPLGTSGGAGELFF. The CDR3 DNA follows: TGCGCCAGCAGCCCACTCGGGACTAGCGGGGGGGCCGGGGAGCTGTTTTTT.

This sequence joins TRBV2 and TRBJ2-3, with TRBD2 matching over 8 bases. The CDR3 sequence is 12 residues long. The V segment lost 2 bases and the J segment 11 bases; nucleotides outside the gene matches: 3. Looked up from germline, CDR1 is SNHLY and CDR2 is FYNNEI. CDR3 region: CASSESGGLQYF. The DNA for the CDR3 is TGTGCCAGCAGTGAATCGGGGGGGCTGCAGTATTTT.

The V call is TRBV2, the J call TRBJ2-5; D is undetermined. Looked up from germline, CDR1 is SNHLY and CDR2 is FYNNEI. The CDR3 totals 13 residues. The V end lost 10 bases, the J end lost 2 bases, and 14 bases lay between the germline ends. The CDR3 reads CANGYGSQETQYF. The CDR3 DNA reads TGTGCCAACGGTTACGGCAGTCAAGAGACCCAGTACTTC.

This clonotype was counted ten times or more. CDR3 sequence (DNA): TGTGCCAGCAGCCAAGATGATCGACATGAGCAGTTCTTC. It yields the protein CASSQDDRHEQFF. The J gene is TRBJ2-1, the V gene TRBV3-1; no clear D gene. The CDR3 totals 13 residues. Germline V gene lookup returns CDR1 LGHDT and CDR2 YNNKEL (reference sequence). V was trimmed by 0 bases and J by 8 bases, leaving 8 bases between them.

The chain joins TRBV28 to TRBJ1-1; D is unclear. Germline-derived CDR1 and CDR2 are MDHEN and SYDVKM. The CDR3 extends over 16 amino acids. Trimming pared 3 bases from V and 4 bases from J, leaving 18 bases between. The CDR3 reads CASSLALTLLGTEAFF. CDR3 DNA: TGTGCCAGCAGTTTGGCCCTCACACTCTTGGGCACTGAAGCTTTCTTT.

The CDR3 sequence: CASSLPSGNTIYF. CDR3 sequence (DNA): TGCGCCAGCAGCTTACCCTCTGGAAACACCATATATTTT. The chain uses TRBV5-1 and TRBJ1-3; D remains unclear. The V end was cut by 2 bases, the J end by 0 bases, with 3 bases between. The germline gives CDR1 SGHRS, CDR2 YFSETQ. The CDR3 loop spans 13 amino acids.